The 10 T cell receptor beta chains below all came from one sample that was sequenced in a study of T cells in Graves' hyperthyroidism and ophthalmopathy. RNA transcripts provided the source from which TCR beta CDR3 regions were amplified. Researchers ran a first-round RT-PCR on the TCR CDR3 using the HTBI primer set. TCRdb re-derived calls from the multiplex PCR reads in MiXCR, one entry per CDR3 protein. Of about 640,000 distinct CDR3 sequences listed, more than 20% are singletons. The specimen sequenced was blood. The source of these receptors is a man younger than 45 with Graves' ophthalmopathy.

This clonotype has only a few counts. This chain joins TRBV3-1 and TRBJ2-2; 12 bases fit TRBD2. The CDR3 is made up of 16 amino acids. Germline values: CDR1 LGHDT, CDR2 YNNKEL (reference sequence). With V trimmed by 4 bases and J by 4 bases, 4 bases remained unmatched. This CDR3 is CASSPRLAGATGELFF. CDR3 nucleotide sequence: TGTGCCAGCAGCCCCAGACTAGCGGGAGCCACCGGGGAGCTGTTTTTT.

The chain employs TRBV20-1 and TRBJ2-7; D perhaps matches TRBD1 (6 bases). CDR1 is DFQATT, CDR2 SNEGSKA, per germline (reference sequence). This CDR3 comprises 13 residues. Between the trimmed V and J ends, which lost 5 bases and 3 bases, there was a span of 14 bases. The CDR3 loop is CSAYPGHGYEQYF. In nucleotides, the CDR3 is TGCAGTGCTTATCCGGGACACGGCTACGAGCAGTACTTC.

At least ten counts were recorded for this clonotype. This sequence joins TRBV30 and TRBJ1-4; D unclear. The CDR3 is made up of 12 amino acids. Between the trimmed V and J ends, which lost 0 bases and 8 bases, there was a span of 7 bases. Germline V gives CDR1 GTSNPN, CDR2 SVGIG (reference sequence). CDR3 in amino acids: CAWSVRKEKLFF. The CDR3, as DNA: TGTGCCTGGAGTGTACGGAAGGAAAAACTGTTTTTT.

The V call is TRBV7-2, the J call TRBJ1-6; D remains ambiguous. This CDR3 has 15 amino acids. Germline CDR1 and CDR2: SGHTA and FQGNSA. V was clipped by 7 bases and J by 0 bases, with 10 bases between them. DNA of the CDR3: TGTGCCAGCAACCCAGCGAGCTCCTATAATTCACCCCTCCACTTT. It codes for CASNPASSYNSPLHF.

This clonotype appeared a few times. The chain has TRBV5-1 and TRBJ2-2; 10 nucleotides match TRBD2. The V gene's germline CDR1 is SGHRS and CDR2 YFSETQ. The V and J ends lost 2 bases and 7 bases, in that order; junction bases with no gene match: 5. This CDR3 has 15 amino acids. The CDR3 sequence: CASSLLIAGGGELFF. The CDR3 nucleotides read TGCGCCAGCAGCTTATTAATAGCGGGAGGCGGGGAGCTGTTTTTT.

This clonotype was counted many times. The chain joins TRBV11-2 to TRBJ2-5; possibly TRBD2 for D (6 bases). Deletions cut 2 bases from V and 3 bases from J, with 13 bases between. The CDR3 runs 15 residues. Per germline, CDR1 SGHAT and CDR2 FQNNGV. This CDR3 reads CASSLRRVYKETQYF. CDR3 coding DNA: TGTGCCAGCAGCTTAAGGAGGGTGTACAAAGAGACCCAGTACTTC.

In its sample, this clonotype was seen a few times. The chain combines TRBV28 with TRBJ2-7; D remains unclear. Germline values: CDR1 MDHEN, CDR2 SYDVKM. Trimming left V 4 bases short and J 0 bases short, with 13 bases between. This CDR3 comprises 15 residues. CDR3 region: CASSSTQVTSYEQYF. In DNA, the CDR3 is TGTGCCAGCAGTTCCACCCAGGTGACCTCCTACGAGCAGTACTTC.

This clonotype was found a few times. V gene TRBV7-8 combines with J gene TRBJ1-3; D is unresolved. The V and J ends lost 0 bases and 0 bases respectively, with 9 bases between them. Per the germline V gene, CDR1 is SGHVS and CDR2 is FQNEAQ. The CDR3 covers 16 residues. CDR3 nucleotide sequence: TGTGCCAGCAGCTTAGCCGGGCCGCGCTCTGGAAACACCATATATTTT. Translating gives CASSLAGPRSGNTIYF.

This clonotype was seen a few times. At one of its ends the junction is not consistent with the germline gene, which may arise from a read error. V and J are TRBV4-2 and TRBJ2-4; D perhaps matches TRBD1 (6 bases). Per germline, CDR1 LGHNA and CDR2 YNFKEQ. The length of the CDR3 is 14 residues. The CDR3 bases are TGTGCCAGTTCCAGGGGAGCAGCCAAAAACATCCAGTACTTC. It specifies CASSRGAAKNIQYF.

On this clonotype itself: This could be a read error, since a much larger clone is one nucleotide away. The chain joins TRBV5-1 to TRBJ2-3; D not resolved. Germline V gene data show CDR1 as SGHRS and CDR2 as YFSETQ. The CDR3 consists of 15 residues. Written as DNA, the CDR3 is TGCACCAGCAGCCCTCACCCTCGCGGAGAAGATACGCAGTATTTT. Translation: CTSSPHPRGEDTQYF.